A selection of T cell receptor beta chains follows, all from one sample in a study of shared clonotypes between healthy human individuals. The data were produced by immunoSEQ multiplex PCR, yet TCRdb's version contains in-frame clones alone and is incomplete. The table has hundreds of thousands of clones, 96% seen once; the top ten hold roughly 0.06%. The sample comprised naive CD4+ T cells sorted from blood. These receptors were collected from a woman between 25 and 40 years old in good health. The CDR3 runs from the conserved cysteine through the conserved F or W. Fields, in order: clone size, V gene, CDR3 length, D gene, J gene, CDR3 protein, CDR3 DNA. D genes are given only for firm matches. Size tells how often a clone was seen (once, few, many) or the class of an expanded clone, and some rows leave it out.

-	TRBV28	14	-	TRBJ2-7	CASSLQGPPGEQYF	TGTGCCAGCAGTTTACAGGGACCCCCGGGAGAGCAGTACTTC
-	TRBV25-1	14	TRBD1	TRBJ2-4	CASRGRDRDLVQYF	TGTGCCAGCAGGGGCCGGGACAGGGACTTAGTTCAGTACTTC
-	TRBV7-3	16	TRBD2	TRBJ2-1	CASSPSPGLNYNEQFF	TGTGCCAGCAGCCCGAGTCCGGGACTAAACTACAATGAGCAGTTCTTC
-	TRBV10-3	13	-	TRBJ2-7	CAISRDPSYEQYF	TGTGCCATCAGTCGGGACCCTTCTTACGAGCAGTACTTC
-	TRBV28	14	TRBD1	TRBJ1-1	CASSQGQGRAEAFF	TGTGCCAGCAGCCAAGGACAGGGAAGGGCTGAAGCTTTCTTT
-	TRBV7-2	11	-	TRBJ2-7	CASRSQVMQYF	TGTGCCAGCAGGTCTCAAGTCATGCAGTACTTC
-	TRBV19	15	TRBD1	TRBJ1-5	CASSVTGDSNQPQHF	TGTGCCAGTAGCGTGACAGGGGATAGCAATCAGCCCCAGCATTTT
-	TRBV19	13	-	TRBJ1-3	CASKSDSGNTIYF	TGTGCCAGCAAGTCGGATTCTGGAAACACCATATATTTT
-	TRBV7-9	13	TRBD2	TRBJ2-7	CASSLGEGHEQYF	TGTGCCAGCAGCTTAGGGGAGGGCCACGAGCAGTACTTC
-	TRBV11-2	13	-	TRBJ1-2	CASSPDWNYGYTF	TGTGCCAGCAGCCCGGACTGGAACTATGGCTACACCTTC
-	TRBV5-4	13	TRBD1	TRBJ2-5	CASSEGTDETQYF	TGTGCCAGCAGCGAGGGGACAGACGAGACCCAGTACTTC
-	TRBV5-1	20	TRBD1	TRBJ1-4	CASSLPGPRDRGATNEKLFF	TGCGCCAGCAGCTTGCCCGGACCCCGGGACAGGGGTGCAACTAATGAAAAACTGTTTTTT
-	TRBV2	15	TRBD2	TRBJ2-1	CASSGSGSSYNEQFF	TGTGCCAGCAGCGGAAGCGGGAGCTCCTACAATGAGCAGTTCTTC
-	TRBV11-1	12	-	TRBJ2-1	CASSLTTNEQFF	TGTGCCAGCAGCTTAACAACCAATGAGCAGTTCTTC
-	TRBV21-1	14	-	TRBJ2-7	CASITGNIPYEQYF	TGTGCCAGCATAACGGGTAATATCCCCTACGAGCAGTACTTC
-	TRBV30	11	-	TRBJ2-5	CAWSWSAAPYF	TGTGCCTGGAGTTGGTCGGCAGCGCCCTACTTC
once	TRBV7-9	15	TRBD1	TRBJ2-7	CASSLGQGATYEQYF	TGTGCCAGCAGCCTGGGACAGGGGGCCACCTACGAGCAGTACTTC
-	TRBV28	13	-	TRBJ1-2	CASSTGTDYGYTF	TGTGCCAGCAGTACCGGGACGGACTATGGCTACACCTTC
-	TRBV5-1	13	-	TRBJ2-7	CASGLADNYEQYF	TGCGCCAGCGGCTTAGCGGATAACTACGAGCAGTACTTC
-	TRBV28	15	-	TRBJ1-2	CASTPPGGDLYGYTF	TGTGCCAGCACGCCTCCGGGAGGGGATCTCTATGGCTACACCTTC
-	TRBV28	13	TRBD1	TRBJ1-2	CASSLQGDRQYTF	TGTGCCAGCAGTTTACAGGGGGACAGACAATACACCTTC
-	TRBV5-4	15	TRBD1	TRBJ2-7	CASNKPGQGMDEQYF	TGTGCCAGCAACAAGCCGGGACAGGGGATGGACGAGCAGTACTTC
-	TRBV28	16	-	TRBJ1-4	CASRSRDWATNEKLFF	TGTGCCAGCAGATCCCGGGACTGGGCAACTAATGAAAAACTGTTTTTT
-	TRBV5-5	16	TRBD1	TRBJ1-2	CASSLNFGTAFYGYTF	TGTGCCAGCAGCTTGAACTTCGGGACAGCATTCTATGGCTACACCTTC
-	TRBV4-2	14	-	TRBJ1-2	CASSQGDFNYGYTF	TGTGCCAGCAGCCAGGGGGACTTTAACTATGGCTACACCTTC
-	TRBV10-2	11	-	TRBJ2-5	CASQEGETQYF	TGCGCCAGCCAGGAGGGCGAGACCCAGTACTTC
once	TRBV5-1	11	-	TRBJ2-1	CASSLDNEQFF	TGCGCCAGCAGCTTGGACAATGAGCAGTTCTTC
-	TRBV6-5	13	TRBD1	TRBJ1-2	CASSPGQGPGYTF	TGTGCCAGCAGCCCGGGACAGGGGCCTGGCTACACCTTC
-	TRBV5-6	13	-	TRBJ1-4	CASSLGVNEKLFF	TGTGCCAGCAGCTTGGGAGTAAATGAAAAACTGTTTTTT
-	TRBV15	14	TRBD2	TRBJ2-3	CATSGLAGVGTQYF	TGTGCCACCTCGGGACTAGCGGGAGTTGGTACGCAGTATTTT
-	TRBV9	13	-	TRBJ2-5	CASSVGFGETQYF	TGTGCCAGCAGCGTAGGTTTTGGAGAGACCCAGTACTTC
-	TRBV5-1	14	-	TRBJ2-7	CASSLRGGSYEQYF	TGCGCCAGCAGCTTGAGAGGCGGGTCCTACGAGCAGTACTTC
once	TRBV6-6	14	-	TRBJ1-1	CASRDRGQNTEAFF	TGTGCCAGCAGAGATAGGGGACAGAACACTGAAGCTTTCTTT